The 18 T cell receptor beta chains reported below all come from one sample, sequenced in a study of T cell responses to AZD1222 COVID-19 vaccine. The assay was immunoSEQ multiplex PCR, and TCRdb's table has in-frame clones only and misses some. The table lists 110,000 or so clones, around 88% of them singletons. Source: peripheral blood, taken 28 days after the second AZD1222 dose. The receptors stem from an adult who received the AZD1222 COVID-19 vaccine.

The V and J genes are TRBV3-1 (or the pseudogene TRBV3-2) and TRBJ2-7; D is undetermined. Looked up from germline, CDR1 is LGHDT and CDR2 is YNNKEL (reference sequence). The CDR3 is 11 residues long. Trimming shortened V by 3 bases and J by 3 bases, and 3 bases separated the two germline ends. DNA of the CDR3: TGTGCCAGCAGCCACCACTACGAGCAGTACTTC. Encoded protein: CASSHHYEQYF.

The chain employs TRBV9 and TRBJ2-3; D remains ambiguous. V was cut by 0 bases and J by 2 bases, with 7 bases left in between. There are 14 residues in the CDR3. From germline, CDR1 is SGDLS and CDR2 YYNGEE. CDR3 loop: CASSVGGNTDTQYF. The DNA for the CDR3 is TGTGCCAGCAGCGTAGGGGGTAACACAGATACGCAGTATTTT.

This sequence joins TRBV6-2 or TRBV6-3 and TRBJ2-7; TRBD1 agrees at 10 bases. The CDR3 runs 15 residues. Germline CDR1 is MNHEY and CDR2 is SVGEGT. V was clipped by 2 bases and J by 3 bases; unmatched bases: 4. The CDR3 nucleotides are TGTGCCAGCAGTTACCTGACAGGGGGCCGCTACGAGCAGTACTTC. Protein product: CASSYLTGGRYEQYF.

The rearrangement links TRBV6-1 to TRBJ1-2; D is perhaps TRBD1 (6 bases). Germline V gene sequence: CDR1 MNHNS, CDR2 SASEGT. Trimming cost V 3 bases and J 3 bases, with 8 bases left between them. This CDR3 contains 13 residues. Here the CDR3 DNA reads TGTGCCAGCAGTGACAGGGGCGACTATGGCTACACCTTC. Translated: CASSDRGDYGYTF.

The CDR3 region has the DNA TGTGCCAGCAGTTTGACTAGCGGGGGTTCTAATACGCAGTATTTT. It specifies CASSLTSGGSNTQYF. The V and J genes are TRBV27 and TRBJ2-3; TRBD2 matches at 12 bases. In germline, CDR1 is MNHEY, CDR2 SMNVEV (reference sequence). V lost 3 bases and J lost 7; bases outside the gene matches: 5. The CDR3 covers 15 residues.

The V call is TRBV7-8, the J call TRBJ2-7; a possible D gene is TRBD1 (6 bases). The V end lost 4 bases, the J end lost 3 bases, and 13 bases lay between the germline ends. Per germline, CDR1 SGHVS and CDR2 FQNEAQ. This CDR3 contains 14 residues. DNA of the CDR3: TGTGCCAGCAGCTCCCGGACAGATTTCTACGAGCAGTACTTC. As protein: CASSSRTDFYEQYF.

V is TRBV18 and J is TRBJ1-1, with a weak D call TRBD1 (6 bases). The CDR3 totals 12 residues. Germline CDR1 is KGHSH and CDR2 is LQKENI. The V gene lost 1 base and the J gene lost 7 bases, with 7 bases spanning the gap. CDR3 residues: CASSPRTDEAFF. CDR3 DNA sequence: TGTGCCAGCTCACCACGGACAGATGAAGCTTTCTTT.

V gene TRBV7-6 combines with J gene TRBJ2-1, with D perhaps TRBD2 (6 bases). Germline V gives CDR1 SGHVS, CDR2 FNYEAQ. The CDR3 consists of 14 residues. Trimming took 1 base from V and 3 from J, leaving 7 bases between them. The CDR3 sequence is CASSLDGGYNEQFF. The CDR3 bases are TGTGCCAGCAGCTTAGACGGGGGCTACAATGAGCAGTTCTTC.

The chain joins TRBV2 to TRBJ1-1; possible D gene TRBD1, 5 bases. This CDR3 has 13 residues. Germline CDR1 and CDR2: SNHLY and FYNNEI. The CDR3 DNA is TGTCTCAAAAGGGACTTCGGTCGGACTGAAGCTTTCTTT. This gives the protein CLKRDFGRTEAFF.

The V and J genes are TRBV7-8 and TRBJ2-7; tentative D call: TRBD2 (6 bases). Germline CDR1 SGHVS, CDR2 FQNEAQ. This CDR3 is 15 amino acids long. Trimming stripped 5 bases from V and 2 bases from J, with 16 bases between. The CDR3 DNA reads TGTGCCAGCAGCAATAGCGGACTTCAGACCTACGAGCAGTACTTC. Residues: CASSNSGLQTYEQYF.

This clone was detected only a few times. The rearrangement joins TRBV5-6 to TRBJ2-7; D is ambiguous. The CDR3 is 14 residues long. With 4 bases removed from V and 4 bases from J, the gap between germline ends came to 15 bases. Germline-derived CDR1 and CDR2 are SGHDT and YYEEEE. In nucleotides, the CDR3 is TGTGCCAGCAGCGGCCGGAACAAGAGGTACGAGCAGTACTTC. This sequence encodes CASSGRNKRYEQYF.

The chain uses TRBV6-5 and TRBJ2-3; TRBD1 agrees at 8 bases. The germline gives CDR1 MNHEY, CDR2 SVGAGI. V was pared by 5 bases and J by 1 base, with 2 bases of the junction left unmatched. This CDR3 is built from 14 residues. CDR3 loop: CASSPDRGTDTQYF. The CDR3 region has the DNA TGTGCCAGCAGTCCGGACAGGGGCACAGATACGCAGTATTTT.

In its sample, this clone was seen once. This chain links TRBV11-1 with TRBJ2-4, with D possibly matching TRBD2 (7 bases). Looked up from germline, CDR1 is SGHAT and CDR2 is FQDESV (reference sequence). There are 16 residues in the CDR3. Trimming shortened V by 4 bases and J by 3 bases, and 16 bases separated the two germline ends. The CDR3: CASSSEGGAGKNIQYF. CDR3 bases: TGTGCCAGCAGCTCCGAGGGGGGGGCTGGCAAAAACATTCAGTACTTC.

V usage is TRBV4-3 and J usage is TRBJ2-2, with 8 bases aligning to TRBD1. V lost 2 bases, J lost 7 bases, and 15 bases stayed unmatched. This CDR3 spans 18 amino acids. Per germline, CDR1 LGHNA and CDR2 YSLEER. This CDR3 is CASSQLPSKAQGDGELFF. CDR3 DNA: TGCGCCAGCAGCCAATTGCCATCAAAAGCACAGGGGGACGGGGAGCTGTTTTTT.

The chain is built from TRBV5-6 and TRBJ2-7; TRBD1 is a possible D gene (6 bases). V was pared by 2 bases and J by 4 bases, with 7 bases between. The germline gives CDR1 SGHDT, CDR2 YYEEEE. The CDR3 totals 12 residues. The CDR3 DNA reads TGTGCCAGCAGCTTTACAGGGTACGAGCAGTACTTC. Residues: CASSFTGYEQYF. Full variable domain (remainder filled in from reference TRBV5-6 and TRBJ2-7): DAGVTQSPTHLIKTRGQQVTLRCSPKSGHDTVSWYQQALGQGPQFIFQYYEEEERQRGNFPDRFSGHQFPNYSSELNVNALLLGDSALYLCASSFTGYEQYFGPGTRLTVT.

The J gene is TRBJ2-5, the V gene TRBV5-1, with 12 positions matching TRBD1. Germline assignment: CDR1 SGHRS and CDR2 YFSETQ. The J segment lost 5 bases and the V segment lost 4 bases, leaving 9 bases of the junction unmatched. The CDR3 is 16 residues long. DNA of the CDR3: TGCGCCAGCAGCGTTACCGGGACAGGGGGCTGGGAGACCCAGTACTTC. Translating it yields CASSVTGTGGWETQYF.

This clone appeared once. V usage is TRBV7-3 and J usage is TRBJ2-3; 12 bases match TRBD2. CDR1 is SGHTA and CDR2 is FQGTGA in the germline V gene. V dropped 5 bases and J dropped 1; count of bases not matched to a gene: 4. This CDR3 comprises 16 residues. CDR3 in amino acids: CASSPSGGAGTDTQYF. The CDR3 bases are TGTGCCAGCAGCCCTAGCGGGGGGGCCGGCACAGATACGCAGTATTTT.

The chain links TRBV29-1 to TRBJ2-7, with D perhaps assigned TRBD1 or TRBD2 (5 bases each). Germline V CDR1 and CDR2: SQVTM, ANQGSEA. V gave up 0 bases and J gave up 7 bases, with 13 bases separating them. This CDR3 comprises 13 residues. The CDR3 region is CSVEDLRDGEQYF. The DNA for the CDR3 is TGCAGCGTTGAAGATCTGAGGGACGGGGAGCAGTACTTC.